This TCR beta chain is from a study of graft-versus-host responses after intestinal transplantation. Study details: Isolated intestinal, liver-intestinal, or multivisceral transplants had been given to the recipients. The whole recipient group had anti-thymocyte globulin induction followed by tacrolimus and steroids for roughly three years. Findings and caveats of the study: The marrow of recipients harbored GvH clones, and ileum or blood showed some of them first. Maximum circulating GvH clone levels tracked with early post-transplant HvG decreases.

In this sample, this clone turned up a few times. Its antigen is unidentified. Assay used: immunoSEQ multiplex PCR; TCRdb lists only in-frame clones, some missing. The sample holds 45,000 to 60,000 clones, about nine tenths seen once. CDR1 and CDR2 from the germline V gene are SGHNT and YYREEE (reference sequence). The CDR3 is 15 amino acids. With V trimmed by 3 bases and J by 0 bases, 0 bases remained unmatched. Specimen: unstimulated CD4+ T cells sorted from spleen or lymph node cells, collected before transplant. This TCR was sampled from a human donor who was the organ donor for an intestinal transplant. This sequence joins TRBV5-4 and TRBJ2-3; 11 bases agree with TRBD2. The CDR3 loop is CASSWTSGSTDTQYF. In DNA, the CDR3 is TGTGCCAGCAGCTGGACTAGCGGGAGCACAGATACGCAGTATTTT.